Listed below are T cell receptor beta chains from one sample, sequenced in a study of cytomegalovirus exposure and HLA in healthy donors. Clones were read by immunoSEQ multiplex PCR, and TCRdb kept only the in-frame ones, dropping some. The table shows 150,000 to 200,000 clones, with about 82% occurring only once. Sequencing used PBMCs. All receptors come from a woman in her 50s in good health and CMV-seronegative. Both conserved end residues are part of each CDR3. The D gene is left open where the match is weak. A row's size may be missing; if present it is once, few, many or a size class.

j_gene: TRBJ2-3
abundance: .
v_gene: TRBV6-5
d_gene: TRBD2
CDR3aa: CASSLAGTSTDTQYF
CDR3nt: TGTGCCAGCAGTCTAGCGGGGACAAGCACAGATACGCAGTATTTT

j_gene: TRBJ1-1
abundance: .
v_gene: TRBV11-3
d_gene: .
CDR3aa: CASSRGIGNTEAFF
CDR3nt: TGTGCCAGCAGCCGGGGTATAGGGAACACTGAAGCTTTCTTT

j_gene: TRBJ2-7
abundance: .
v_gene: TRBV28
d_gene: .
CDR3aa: CASSLPDTETTYEQYF
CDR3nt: TGTGCCAGCAGTTTACCCGACACTGAAACCACCTACGAGCAGTACTTC

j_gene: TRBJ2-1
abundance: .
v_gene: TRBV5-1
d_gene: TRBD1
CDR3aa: CASSPTSGQGLGEQFF
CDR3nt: TGCGCCAGCAGCCCGACTTCGGGACAGGGCTTAGGTGAGCAGTTCTTC

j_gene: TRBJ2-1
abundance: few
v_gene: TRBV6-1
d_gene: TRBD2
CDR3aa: CASSEVTSANNEQFF
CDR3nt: TGTGCCAGCAGTGAAGTGACTAGCGCGAACAATGAGCAGTTCTTC

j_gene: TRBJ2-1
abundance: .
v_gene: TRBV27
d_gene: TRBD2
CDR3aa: CASSLHLAGASYNEQFF
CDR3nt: TGTGCCAGCAGTTTACACCTAGCGGGGGCTTCCTACAATGAGCAGTTCTTC

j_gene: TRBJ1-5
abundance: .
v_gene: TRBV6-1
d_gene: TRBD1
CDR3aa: CASSGDRGRNQPQHF
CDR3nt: TGTGCCAGCAGTGGTGACAGGGGGCGAAATCAGCCCCAGCATTTT

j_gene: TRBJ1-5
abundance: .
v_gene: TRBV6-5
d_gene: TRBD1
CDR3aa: CASRRDREGNQPQHF
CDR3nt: TGTGCCAGCAGAAGGGACAGGGAGGGCAATCAGCCCCAGCATTTT

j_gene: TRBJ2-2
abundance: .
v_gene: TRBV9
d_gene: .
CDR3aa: CASSAQTSLRELFF
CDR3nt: TGTGCCAGCAGCGCGCAGACTAGTTTACGGGAGCTGTTTTTT

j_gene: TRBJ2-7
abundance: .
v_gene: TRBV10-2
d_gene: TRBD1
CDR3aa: CASSRNTGGNEQYF
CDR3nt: TGCGCCAGCAGTAGGAATACAGGGGGCAACGAGCAGTACTTC

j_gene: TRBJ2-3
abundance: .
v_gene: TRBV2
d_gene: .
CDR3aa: CASRTGDTQYF
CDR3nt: TGTGCCAGCAGGACGGGGGATACGCAGTATTTT

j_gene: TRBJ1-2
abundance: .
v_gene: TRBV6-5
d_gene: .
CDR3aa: CASSYRGAGYGYTF
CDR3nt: TGTGCCAGCAGTTACCGGGGGGCCGGCTACGGCTACACCTTC

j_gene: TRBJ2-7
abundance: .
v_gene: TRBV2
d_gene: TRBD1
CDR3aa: CASSQQGPAYEQYF
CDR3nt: TGTGCCAGCAGCCAACAGGGGCCTGCCTACGAGCAGTACTTC

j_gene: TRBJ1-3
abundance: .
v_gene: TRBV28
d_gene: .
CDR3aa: CASSLVVSSGNTIYF
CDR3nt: TGTGCCAGCAGTTTAGTAGTCTCCTCTGGAAACACCATATATTTT

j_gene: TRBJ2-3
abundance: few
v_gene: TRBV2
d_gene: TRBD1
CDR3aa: CASSEWGRTGSTDTQYF
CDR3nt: TGTGCCAGCAGTGAATGGGGCCGGACAGGTAGCACAGATACGCAGTATTTT

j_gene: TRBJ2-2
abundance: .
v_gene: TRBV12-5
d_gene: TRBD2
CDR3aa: CASGFAIGREQGGELFF
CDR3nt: TGTGCTAGTGGTTTTGCCATTGGGCGGGAGCAGGGCGGGGAGCTGTTTTTT

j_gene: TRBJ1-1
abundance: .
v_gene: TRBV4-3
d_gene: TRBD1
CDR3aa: CASSQDLPPGGYTEAFF
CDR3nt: TGCGCCAGCAGCCAAGATCTCCCCCCAGGGGGCTACACTGAAGCTTTCTTT

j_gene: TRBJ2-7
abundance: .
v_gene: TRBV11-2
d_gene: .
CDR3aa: CASSLSGISYEQYF
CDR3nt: TGTGCCAGCAGCTTATCTGGTATCTCCTACGAGCAGTACTTC

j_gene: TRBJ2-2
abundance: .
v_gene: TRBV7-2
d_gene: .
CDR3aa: CASSFSGNTGELFF
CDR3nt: TGTGCCAGCAGCTTTAGCGGTAACACCGGGGAGCTGTTTTTT

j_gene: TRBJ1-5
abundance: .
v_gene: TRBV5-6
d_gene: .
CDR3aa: CASSRTESNQPQHF
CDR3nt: TGTGCCAGCAGCCGTACAGAAAGCAATCAGCCCCAGCATTTT

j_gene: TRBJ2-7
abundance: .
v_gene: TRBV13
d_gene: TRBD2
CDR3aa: CASSSGPGGNHEQYF
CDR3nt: TGTGCCAGCAGCTCGGGGCCGGGAGGGAACCACGAGCAGTACTTC

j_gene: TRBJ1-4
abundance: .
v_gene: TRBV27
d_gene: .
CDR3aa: CASRSPETNEKLFF
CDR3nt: TGTGCCAGCAGATCCCCAGAAACTAATGAAAAACTGTTTTTT

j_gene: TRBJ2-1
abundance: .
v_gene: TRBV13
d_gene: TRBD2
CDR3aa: CASSLGGTSGNEQFF
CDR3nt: TGTGCCAGCAGCTTAGGCGGGACTAGCGGAAATGAGCAGTTCTTC

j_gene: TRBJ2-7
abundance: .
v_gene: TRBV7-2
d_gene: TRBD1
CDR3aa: CASSPRDRVSYEQYF
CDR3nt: TGTGCCAGCAGCCCTCGGGACAGGGTGTCGTACGAGCAGTACTTC

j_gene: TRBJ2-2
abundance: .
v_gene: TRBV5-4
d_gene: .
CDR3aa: CASSLVLTGKEELFF
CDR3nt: TGTGCCAGCAGCTTGGTACTCACGGGAAAGGAGGAGCTGTTTTTT

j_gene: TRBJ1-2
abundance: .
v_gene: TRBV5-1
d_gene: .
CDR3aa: CASSFNQGGYTF
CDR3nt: TGCGCCAGCAGCTTCAACCAGGGGGGCTACACCTTC

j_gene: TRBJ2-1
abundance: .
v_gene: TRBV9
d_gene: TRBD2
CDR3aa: CASSVAGGRSSYNEQFF
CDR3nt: TGTGCCAGCAGCGTAGCAGGCGGGAGAAGCTCCTACAATGAGCAGTTCTTC

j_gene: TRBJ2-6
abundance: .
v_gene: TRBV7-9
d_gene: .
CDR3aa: CASSFYRASGANVLTF
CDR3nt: TGTGCCAGCAGCTTTTACAGGGCTTCTGGGGCCAACGTCCTGACTTTC

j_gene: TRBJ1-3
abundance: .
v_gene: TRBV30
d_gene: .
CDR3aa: CAWSQGNTIYF
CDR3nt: TGTGCCTGGAGTCAAGGAAACACCATATATTTT

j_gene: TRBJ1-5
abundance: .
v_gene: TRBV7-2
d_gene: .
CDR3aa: CASSLASGPNQPQHF
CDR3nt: TGTGCCAGCAGCTTAGCTTCAGGGCCCAATCAGCCCCAGCATTTT

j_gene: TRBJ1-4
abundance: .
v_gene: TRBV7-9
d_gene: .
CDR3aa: CASSLDSTNEKLFF
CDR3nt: TGTGCCAGCAGCTTAGACAGCACTAATGAAAAACTGTTTTTT

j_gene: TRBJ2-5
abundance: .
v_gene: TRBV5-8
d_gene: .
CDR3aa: CASTSHYEQYF
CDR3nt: TGTGCCAGTACTAGTCACTACGAGCAATACTTC

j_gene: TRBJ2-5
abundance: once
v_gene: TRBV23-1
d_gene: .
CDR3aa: CASSQSPTRRVETQYF
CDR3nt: TGCGCCAGCAGTCAATCCCCGACCCGGCGGGTAGAGACCCAGTACTTC

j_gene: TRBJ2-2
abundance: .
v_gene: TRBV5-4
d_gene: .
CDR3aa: CASNSDGGRTTGELFF
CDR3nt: TGTGCCAGCAACAGTGACGGGGGGCGGACCACCGGGGAGCTGTTTTTT

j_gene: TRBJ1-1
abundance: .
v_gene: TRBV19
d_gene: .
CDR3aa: CASSTRTSGGAEAFF
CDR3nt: TGTGCCAGTAGTACCCGGACATCCGGGGGAGCTGAAGCTTTCTTT

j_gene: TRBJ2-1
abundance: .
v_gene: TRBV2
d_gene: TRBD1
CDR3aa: CASRQGQNSYNEQFF
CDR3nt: TGTGCCAGCAGGCAGGGACAGAACTCCTACAATGAGCAGTTCTTC

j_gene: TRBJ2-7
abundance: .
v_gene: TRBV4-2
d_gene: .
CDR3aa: CASTISHEQYF
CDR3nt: TGTGCCAGCACTATAAGCCACGAGCAGTACTTC

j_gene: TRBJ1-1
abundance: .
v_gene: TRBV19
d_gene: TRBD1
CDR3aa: CASSIGQGIRRDTEAFF
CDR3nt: TGTGCCAGTAGTATCGGACAGGGAATTAGGAGGGACACTGAAGCTTTCTTT

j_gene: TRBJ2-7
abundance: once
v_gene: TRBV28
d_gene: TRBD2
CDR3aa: CASRLGLAGGRPSYEQYF
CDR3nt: TGTGCCAGCAGGCTCGGACTAGCGGGAGGTCGCCCCTCCTACGAGCAGTACTTC

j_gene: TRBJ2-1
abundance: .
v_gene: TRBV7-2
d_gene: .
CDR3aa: CASSPEFSYNEQFF
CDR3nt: TGTGCCAGCAGCCCCGAGTTCTCCTACAATGAGCAGTTCTTC

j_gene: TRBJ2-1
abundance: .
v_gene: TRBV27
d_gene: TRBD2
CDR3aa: CASRLPGGSSYNEQFF
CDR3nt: TGTGCCAGCAGACTCCCGGGCGGGAGCTCCTACAATGAGCAGTTCTTC

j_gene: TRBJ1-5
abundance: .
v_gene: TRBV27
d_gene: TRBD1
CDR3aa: CASSPRTGQEPQHF
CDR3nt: TGTGCCAGCAGTCCCCGGACAGGGCAGGAGCCCCAGCATTTT